The 5 T cell receptor beta chains below all came from one sample that was sequenced in a study of blood T cell repertoires in COVID-19. TCRdb's copy holds only in-frame clones and misses some; the assay was immunoSEQ multiplex PCR. The profile shows roughly 200,000 clones, about 85% of them singletons. Input material: peripheral blood. All receptors come from a man between 70 and 80 years old with acute or convalescent COVID-19.

The chain joins TRBV19 to TRBJ1-5, with D perhaps matching TRBD1 (6 bases). Trimming took off 0 bases at V and 3 bases at J, with 9 bases between the two ends. This CDR3 contains 15 residues. Looked up from germline, CDR1 is LNHDA and CDR2 is SQIVND (reference sequence). The CDR3 spells CASSIETGPNQPQHF. CDR3 nucleotides: TGTGCCAGTAGTATAGAGACAGGCCCCAATCAGCCCCAGCATTTT.

This clone showed up just once. The J gene is TRBJ2-1, the V gene TRBV7-2, with 8 bases identical to TRBD2. V shed 6 bases and J 8 bases; nucleotides not matched to a gene: 12. Germline V lookup: CDR1 SGHTA, CDR2 FQGNSA. CDR3 length equals 15 residues. The CDR3 spells CASRAGTRHWDEQFF. Written as DNA, the CDR3 is TGTGCCAGCAGAGCCGGGACTAGACATTGGGATGAGCAGTTCTTC.

This chain links TRBV30 with TRBJ2-7; D gene ambiguous. The V end was cut by 1 base, the J end by 3 bases, with 7 bases between. From germline, CDR1 is GTSNPN and CDR2 SVGIG (reference sequence). This CDR3 spans 12 amino acids. The CDR3 DNA reads TGTGCCTGGAGTGACAAGTTCTACGAGCAGTACTTC. Translated: CAWSDKFYEQYF.

The J gene is TRBJ2-1, the V gene TRBV5-1; 9 nucleotides agree with TRBD2. The V segment lost 3 bases and the J segment 7 bases; nucleotides outside the gene matches: 11. This CDR3 contains 16 residues. CDR1 is SGHRS and CDR2 is YFSETQ in the germline V gene. CDR3 nucleotides: TGCGCCAGCAGCTGGCCGGGGGCGGGAGGGCCTAATGAGCAGTTCTTC. Translated: CASSWPGAGGPNEQFF.

This sequence joins TRBV7-2 and TRBJ1-5, with 7 bases fitting TRBD1. CDR3 length: 15 amino acids. The trim removed 5 bases at V and 1 base at J, leaving 5 bases unmatched. CDR1 is SGHTA and CDR2 is FQGNSA in the germline V gene. The chain's CDR3 is CASSLQGLSNQPQHF. CDR3 DNA: TGTGCCAGCAGCCTACAGGGGTTGAGCAATCAGCCCCAGCATTTT. The full variable domain, completed using reference TRBV7-2 and TRBJ1-5, is GAGVSQSPSNKVTEKGKDVELRCDPISGHTALYWYRQSLGQGLEFLIYFQGNSAPDKSGLPSDRFSAERTGGSVSTLTIQRTQQEDSAVYLCASSLQGLSNQPQHFGDGTRLSIL.